The 5 T cell receptor beta chains presented below share a single source sample, sequenced in a study of cytomegalovirus exposure and HLA in healthy donors. PCR used 60 Vbeta primers and 13 Jbeta primers. Assay used: immunoSEQ multiplex PCR; TCRdb lists only in-frame clones, some missing. The profile covers around 140,000 clones, with roughly 80% appearing a single time and roughly 7% taken by the ten largest. The sequencing input was PBMCs. The source of these receptors is a male donor in good health and CMV-seronegative.

This rearrangement joins TRBV6-1 to TRBJ1-1; 9 bases are shared with TRBD1. V lost 6 bases, J lost 4 bases, and 3 bases stayed unmatched. Looked up from germline, CDR1 is MNHNS and CDR2 is SASEGT. CDR3 size: 13 residues. In DNA, the CDR3 is TGTGCCAGCAGCTTGGACAGGGGCACTGAAGCTTTCTTT. This translates into CASSLDRGTEAFF.

The V call is TRBV28, the J call TRBJ1-2; possibly TRBD1 for D (5 bases). V lost 7 bases and J lost 4, with 10 bases in between. This CDR3 is 12 amino acids long. CDR1 is MDHEN, CDR2 SYDVKM, per germline. CDR3 region: CASKGNLYGYTF. CDR3 sequence (DNA): TGTGCCAGCAAGGGGAACCTCTATGGCTACACCTTC.

The rearrangement links TRBV6-7 to TRBJ2-2; 7 bases fit TRBD1. TRBV6-7 is reported as an ORF; its role is uncertain. V shed 4 bases and J 2 bases; nucleotides not matched to a gene: 7. The CDR3 spans 16 residues. The CDR3 protein is CASSSQRDRNTGELFF. The CDR3 DNA follows: TGTGCCAGCAGTTCCCAACGGGACAGAAACACCGGGGAGCTGTTTTTT.

This clone was seen a single time. Within the sample, other DNA sequences also encode this same CDR3. The rearrangement joins TRBV5-4 to TRBJ2-5, with 10 bases that match TRBD1. The length of the CDR3 is 14 residues. After removal of 4 bases from V and 5 bases from J, the junction contained 5 bases not matched to a gene. The germline V gene has CDR1 SGHNT and CDR2 YYREEE (reference sequence). The DNA for the CDR3 is TGTGCCAGCAGCCCGGGACAGGGGAGGGAGACCCAGTACTTC. It specifies CASSPGQGRETQYF.

The chain joins TRBV18 to TRBJ1-5, with D possibly being TRBD1 (6 bases). Trimming removed 1 base from V and 0 bases from J, with 7 bases in between. CDR1 KGHSH and CDR2 LQKENI come from the germline V gene. There are 15 residues in the CDR3. In DNA form, the CDR3 reads TGTGCCAGCTCACCACAGACAGGTAGCAATCAGCCCCAGCATTTT. It codes for CASSPQTGSNQPQHF.